These 25 T cell receptor beta chains were sequenced from one sample in a study of cytomegalovirus exposure and HLA in healthy donors. Primers for the PCR totalled 60 Vbeta and 13 Jbeta. Assay: immunoSEQ multiplex PCR; the TCRdb copy retains only in-frame clones and omits some. The sample contains 77,000 or so clones, around 80% of which appear only once. Material for sequencing was PBMCs. The receptors originated from a man in his sixties or seventies in good health and CMV-seropositive.

The V call is TRBV10-1, the J call TRBJ1-1, with TRBD1 as a possible D gene (6 bases). Germline V gene data show CDR1 as WNHNN and CDR2 as SYGVQD (reference sequence). The CDR3 runs to 15 residues. V lost 3 bases, J lost 4 bases, and 15 bases lay in between. The CDR3 nucleotides read TGCGCCAGCAGTGACCCTACAGGGTCGGGCACTGAAGCTTTCTTT. It codes for CASSDPTGSGTEAFF.

This chain links TRBV2 with TRBJ2-7; TRBD1 matches 10 bases. CDR3 length: 13 amino acids. Germline CDR1 and CDR2: SNHLY and FYNNEI. Unmatched junction bases numbered 5, after V lost 6 bases and J lost 6 bases. CDR3 DNA: TGTGCCAGCAGAGGGACAGGGGTTAGCGAGCAGTACTTC. It specifies CASRGTGVSEQYF.

V is TRBV27 and J is TRBJ2-2; possible D gene TRBD2, 5 bases. The CDR3 loop spans 13 amino acids. Trimming cost V 6 bases and J 6 bases, with 11 bases left between them. Germline assignment: CDR1 MNHEY and CDR2 SMNVEV (reference sequence). CDR3 in amino acids: CASSWKRAGELFF. CDR3 nucleotide sequence: TGTGCCAGCAGCTGGAAGAGGGCCGGGGAGCTGTTTTTT.

The chain is built from TRBV6-5 and TRBJ2-3, with D perhaps TRBD2 (6 bases). Trimming took off 6 bases at V and 6 bases at J, with 10 bases between the two ends. Per the germline V gene, CDR1 is MNHEY and CDR2 is SVGAGI. The CDR3 has 12 residues. CDR3 nucleotides: TGTGCCAGCAGGTCGGGAGTCGATACGCAGTATTTT. This codes for CASRSGVDTQYF.

The chain has TRBV12-5 and TRBJ1-5, with TRBD1 as a possible D gene (6 bases). The CDR3 consists of 14 residues. CDR1 LGHNT and CDR2 FRNRAP come from the germline V gene. Trimming shortened V by 1 base and J by 4 bases, and 8 bases separated the two germline ends. CDR3 residues: CASGLGGLNQPQHF. The DNA for the CDR3 is TGTGCTAGTGGTTTGGGGGGGCTAAATCAGCCCCAGCATTTT.

V usage is TRBV4-1 and J usage is TRBJ2-1, with 9 nucleotides matching TRBD1. In germline, CDR1 is MGHRA, CDR2 YSYEKL. Trimming cost V 0 bases and J 10 bases; bases outside gene matches: 10. This CDR3 has 16 amino acids. CDR3 amino acids: CASSQEGTGRVGEQFF. CDR3 DNA: TGCGCCAGCAGCCAAGAGGGGACAGGGAGGGTCGGGGAGCAGTTCTTC.

Only a few counts were recorded for this clone. CDR3 loop: CAISAGQGVAFF. In DNA form, the CDR3 reads TGTGCCATCAGCGCAGGACAGGGTGTAGCTTTCTTT. This sequence joins TRBV10-3 and TRBJ1-1; 8 bases agree with TRBD1. Germline loops: CDR1 ENHRY, CDR2 SYGVKD. V was pared by 6 bases and J by 10 bases, with 7 bases of the junction left unmatched. There are 12 residues in the CDR3.

The chain couples TRBV6-6 to TRBJ2-5, with 9 bases matching TRBD2. Germline trimming cut 6 bases from V and 5 bases from J; bases unmatched to any gene: 4. The CDR3 is 13 amino acids. Looked up from germline, CDR1 is MNHNY and CDR2 is SVGAGI (reference sequence). The CDR3 reads CASRVAGAETQYF. The CDR3 DNA reads TGTGCCAGCAGAGTAGCGGGGGCTGAGACCCAGTACTTC.

The CDR3 region has the DNA TGTGCCAGCAGCTCCAGGGACTACGAGCAGTACTTC. This sequence encodes CASSSRDYEQYF. The chain recombines TRBV28 with TRBJ2-7; D is possibly TRBD1 (5 bases). The V gene's germline CDR1 is MDHEN and CDR2 SYDVKM. The CDR3 sequence is 12 residues long. Trimming cost V 6 bases and J 3 bases, with 9 bases left between them. Supplemented by reference TRBV28 and TRBJ2-7, the full variable domain reads DVKVTQSSRYLVKRTGEKVFLECVQDMDHENMFWYRQDPGLGLRLIYFSYDVKMKEKGDIPEGYSVSREKKERFSLILESASTNQTSMYLCASSSRDYEQYFGPGTRLTVT.

The rearrangement uses TRBV4-1 and TRBJ2-2; TRBD2 matches 14 bases. CDR1 MGHRA and CDR2 YSYEKL come from the germline V gene. This CDR3 is built from 18 residues. J gave up 4 bases and V 0 bases, and 4 bases lay outside the gene matches. CDR3 bases: TGCGCCAGCAGCCAAGATTTGGGGACTAGCGGGGGCACCGGGGAGCTGTTTTTT. This sequence encodes CASSQDLGTSGGTGELFF.

The genes are TRBV5-1 and TRBJ2-1; 8 nucleotides match TRBD2. This CDR3 spans 15 amino acids. Germline assignment: CDR1 SGHRS and CDR2 YFSETQ. V shed 3 bases, J shed 7 bases, and the junction held 9 bases outside the gene matches. DNA of the CDR3: TGCGCCAGCAGCTCCGGGACTAGTCTCGTTAATGAGCAGTTCTTC. Translated, it gives CASSSGTSLVNEQFF.

This clone was detected only a few times. The rearrangement uses TRBV29-1 and TRBJ2-7; the D gene is possibly TRBD2 (5 bases). The V gene's germline CDR1 is SQVTM and CDR2 ANQGSEA. CDR3 length: 12 residues. Trimming took 4 bases from V and 1 from J, leaving 8 bases between them. The chain's CDR3 is CSVARESYEQYF. The CDR3 bases are TGCAGCGTTGCTCGGGAATCCTACGAGCAGTACTTC.

This clone was seen only once. This chain links TRBV18 with TRBJ2-5; D perhaps matches TRBD1 (6 bases). Trimming stripped 1 base from V and 0 bases from J, with 9 bases between. Germline V gene lookup returns CDR1 KGHSH and CDR2 LQKENI. The CDR3 sequence is 15 residues long. CDR3 in amino acids: CASSPLRDNQETQYF. The CDR3 DNA follows: TGTGCCAGCTCACCACTTCGGGACAACCAAGAGACCCAGTACTTC. Full variable domain (rest looked up from reference TRBV18 and TRBJ2-5): NAGVMQNPRHLVRRRGQEARLRCSPMKGHSHVYWYRQLPEEGLKFMVYLQKENIIDESGMPKERFSAEFPKEGPSILRIQQVVRGDSAAYFCASSPLRDNQETQYFGPGTRLLVL.

This clone was observed a single time. The genes are TRBV6-5 and TRBJ2-5; 11 nucleotides align to TRBD2. There are 12 residues in the CDR3. Germline assignment: CDR1 MNHEY and CDR2 SVGAGI. With 7 bases clipped from V and 7 bases from J, the junction kept 2 bases outside the gene matches. CDR3 protein: CASTGTSGTQYF. DNA of the CDR3: TGTGCCAGCACCGGGACTAGCGGGACCCAGTACTTC.

The gene calls are TRBV5-1 and TRBJ1-2; 8 bases are a match to TRBD1. The CDR3 totals 14 residues. J was trimmed by 2 bases and V by 4 bases; bases with no gene match: 4. CDR1 and CDR2 (germline): SGHRS, YFSETQ. CDR3 bases: TGCGCCAGCAGCCAGACAGGGGCCAACTATGGCTACACCTTC. Amino acids: CASSQTGANYGYTF.

J is TRBJ2-5 and V is TRBV29-1, with 7 bases matching TRBD2. The CDR3 sequence is 12 residues long. V was clipped by 8 bases and J by 3 bases; unmatched bases: 6. CDR1 is SQVTM and CDR2 is ANQGSEA in the germline V gene. As DNA, the CDR3 is TGCAGCAGCGGCCGGGGGGAAGAGACCCAGTACTTC. Translation: CSSGRGEETQYF.

The chain joins TRBV10-3 to TRBJ1-6; 9 bases agree with TRBD1. V dropped 4 bases and J dropped 5; count of bases not matched to a gene: 3. CDR3 size: 15 residues. Germline assignment: CDR1 ENHRY and CDR2 SYGVKD. CDR3 coding DNA: TGTGCCATCAGTGTCCGGGACAGGGATAATTCACCCCTCCACTTT. This translates into CAISVRDRDNSPLHF.

In its sample, this clone was seen a few times. The genes are TRBV10-3 and TRBJ1-2; D unresolved. Trimming pared 5 bases from V and 1 base from J, leaving 8 bases between. The CDR3 has 13 residues. CDR1 and CDR2 from the germline V gene are ENHRY and SYGVKD. In nucleotides, the CDR3 is TGTGCCATCAGTTTCTTCGGTAACTATGGCTACACCTTC. This gives the protein CAISFFGNYGYTF.

This sequence joins TRBV5-4 and TRBJ2-5; D gene unclear. Matching the DNA end better, TRBJ2-7 makes the J call doubtful. The CDR3 is 13 amino acids. Germline CDR1 and CDR2: SGHNT and YYREEE (reference sequence). CDR3 amino acids: CASSFGPTYEQYF. The CDR3 nucleotides read TGTGCCAGCAGCTTTGGGCCTACCTACGAGCAGTACTTC.

This clone has a handful of counts. The chain couples TRBV7-2 to TRBJ2-1, with D possibly TRBD2 on 5 matching bases. There are 13 residues in the CDR3. CDR1 is SGHTA, CDR2 FQGNSA, per germline. Deletions cut 4 bases from V and 2 bases from J, with 6 bases between. Here the CDR3 DNA reads TGTGCCAGCAGCTCCGGGACCTACAATGAGCAGTTCTTC. Translating gives CASSSGTYNEQFF.

The rearrangement links TRBV7-9 to TRBJ1-6; TRBD1 agrees at 8 bases. CDR3 length equals 15 residues. The V gene end was trimmed by 2 bases and the J gene end by 5 bases; junction bases not matched to a gene: 2. The V gene's germline CDR1 is SEHNR and CDR2 FQNEAQ (reference sequence). The CDR3 nucleotides are TGTGCCAGCAGCTTAAGACAGGGGAATAATTCACCCCTCCACTTT. This codes for CASSLRQGNNSPLHF.

This clone was observed a few times. The chain is built from TRBV6-5 and TRBJ1-3; D remains unclear. The CDR3 covers 12 residues. V shed 8 bases and J shed 0 bases, with 5 bases lying between them. Germline CDR1 and CDR2: MNHEY and SVGAGI. CDR3 in DNA: TGTGCCAGCTGGAGCTCTGGAAACACCATATATTTT. Translating it yields CASWSSGNTIYF.

This chain uses TRBV11-2 with TRBJ1-6; D may be TRBD1 (5 bases). The CDR3 runs to 16 residues. Per the germline V gene, CDR1 is SGHAT and CDR2 is FQNNGV. V was shortened by 5 bases and J by 12 bases, with 23 bases between the two germline ends. The chain's CDR3 is CASSPDGGYGSKPLHF. The CDR3 DNA sequence: TGTGCCAGCAGCCCCGACGGGGGATACGGTAGCAAACCCCTCCACTTT.

The count of this clone is one. The chain has TRBV10-1 and TRBJ2-7, with D possibly matching TRBD1 (5 bases). V shed 5 bases and J shed 4 bases, with 12 bases lying between them. Germline assignment: CDR1 WNHNN and CDR2 SYGVQD (reference sequence). The CDR3 spans 13 residues. CDR3 sequence reads: CASSSQGSYEQYF. The CDR3 DNA sequence: TGCGCCAGCAGTTCCCAGGGCTCTTACGAGCAGTACTTC.

The V and J genes are TRBV7-3 and TRBJ1-6; TRBD1 might be the D (6 bases). CDR3 length: 14 residues. The germline V gene has CDR1 SGHTA and CDR2 FQGTGA. Trimming stripped 6 bases from V and 8 bases from J, with 14 bases between. The CDR3 DNA reads as TGTGCCAGCAGGTCACAGGGCGTAGATTCACCCCTCCACTTT. Translated, it gives CASRSQGVDSPLHF.